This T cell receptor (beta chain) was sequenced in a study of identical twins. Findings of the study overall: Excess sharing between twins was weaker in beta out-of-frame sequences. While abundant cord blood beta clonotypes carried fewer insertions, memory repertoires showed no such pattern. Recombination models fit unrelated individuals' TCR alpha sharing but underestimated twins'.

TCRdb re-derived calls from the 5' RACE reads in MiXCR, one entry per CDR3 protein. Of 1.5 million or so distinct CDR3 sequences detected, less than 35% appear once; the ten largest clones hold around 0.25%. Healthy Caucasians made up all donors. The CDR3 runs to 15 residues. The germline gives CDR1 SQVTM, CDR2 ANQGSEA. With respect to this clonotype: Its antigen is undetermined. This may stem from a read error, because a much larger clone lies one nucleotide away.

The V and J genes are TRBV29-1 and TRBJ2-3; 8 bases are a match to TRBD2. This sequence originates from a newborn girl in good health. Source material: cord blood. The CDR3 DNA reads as TGCAGCGTTCGGCTAGCGGGTTCTAGCACAGATATGCAGTATTTT. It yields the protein CSVRLAGSSTDMQYF.